A selection of T cell receptor beta chains follows, all from one sample in a study of blood T cell repertoires in COVID-19. Produced via immunoSEQ multiplex PCR; TCRdb's table is partial and in-frame only. Counted here are approximately 66,000 clones, around 67% occurring once; the ten biggest clones make up around 20%. The material sequenced was peripheral blood. The origin of the receptors is a man aged 55 to 70 with acute or convalescent COVID-19. Each CDR3 is given with its conserved first and last residue. The order of the fields is clone size, J gene, V gene, CDR3 protein. Not all rows give a size; the values are once, few, many and, for expanded clones, a class.

NA TRBJ2-3 TRBV2 CASTRQGGDTQYF
NA TRBJ2-5 TRBV2 CASRGGGETQYF
few TRBJ1-6 TRBV19 CASSTGDPYSPLHF
NA TRBJ2-3 TRBV4-1 CASSQPWREGADTQYF
once TRBJ1-2 TRBV9 CASSVFRTGGNYGYTF
NA TRBJ2-5 TRBV11-3 CASSLRGQGGETQYF
NA TRBJ1-1 TRBV2 CASSSGGGRNTEAFF
NA TRBJ2-5 TRBV3-1/TRBV3-2 CASSQVSGGETQYF
many TRBJ1-5 TRBV19 CASKVSRGDNQPQHF
once TRBJ2-1 TRBV24-1 CATSASIRDGIYNEQFF
NA TRBJ2-2 TRBV5-1 CASRGQGLNTGELFF
NA TRBJ2-1 TRBV3-1/TRBV3-2 CASSQDPSGGNEQFF
NA TRBJ2-7 TRBV21-1 CASSKAPQGGEQYF
NA TRBJ2-1 TRBV10-3 CAIRVSDNNNEQFF
NA TRBJ2-3 TRBV7-2 CASSPRQGSTDTQYF
NA TRBJ1-4 TRBV4-1 CASSQFPRGESTNEKLFF
NA TRBJ2-5 TRBV11-2 CASSLYRQETQYF
few TRBJ1-3 TRBV9 CASSVGGSFYSGNTIYF
few TRBJ2-3 TRBV14 CASSPRLADTQYF
NA TRBJ2-4 TRBV11-2 CASGGGTSRDIQYF
NA TRBJ1-5 TRBV2 CASRGDRDRGIMRHQPQHF
NA TRBJ1-4 TRBV6-5 CASRLRQGTNEKLFF
NA TRBJ1-4 TRBV4-1 CASSAIGGRDEKLFF
NA TRBJ1-5 TRBV12-5 CASGLGQGGQPQHF
NA TRBJ2-1 TRBV28 CASSSLAGVYNEQFF